The rows below give T cell receptor beta chains drawn from one sample of a study of post-analysis software for immune sequencing data. Using its own MiXCR run on the PCR reads, TCRdb lists one record per CDR3 protein. The sample has about 540,000 distinct CDR3 sequences, approximately 31% seen once. The sequenced material came from blood. The source of these receptors is a girl under 18 with multiple sclerosis. CDR3s include the opening cysteine and the closing phenylalanine or tryptophan. A D gene is named only where the DNA matches it firmly. Size is omitted from some rows. Given values are once, few, many or a class for expanded clones.

d_gene: NA; abundance: NA; v_gene: TRBV24-1; j_gene: TRBJ2-3; CDR3aa: CATSDSPFGTLSTDTQYF; CDR3nt: TGTGCCACCAGTGATTCCCCTTTTGGGACATTGAGCACAGATACGCAGTATTTT
d_gene: NA; abundance: once; v_gene: TRBV3-1; j_gene: TRBJ2-5; CDR3aa: CVSSQDPGGLQETQYF; CDR3nt: TGTGTCAGCAGCCAAGATCCGGGGGGCCTTCAAGAGACCCAGTACTTC
d_gene: NA; abundance: NA; v_gene: TRBV4-2; j_gene: TRBJ1-1; CDR3aa: CASSHPRGLLSTEAFF; CDR3nt: TGTGCCAGCAGCCACCCCAGGGGTCTTTTGAGCACTGAAGCTTTCTTT
d_gene: NA; abundance: NA; v_gene: TRBV7-8; j_gene: TRBJ1-1; CDR3aa: CASSLDADAEAFF; CDR3nt: TGTGCCAGCAGCTTAGATGCTGACGCTGAAGCTTTCTTT
d_gene: TRBD2; abundance: few; v_gene: TRBV4-1; j_gene: TRBJ2-3; CDR3aa: CASSRGGTSGDTQYF; CDR3nt: TGCGCCAGCAGCCGCGGCGGGACTAGCGGGGACACGCAGTATTTT
d_gene: NA; abundance: few; v_gene: TRBV5-1; j_gene: TRBJ2-3; CDR3aa: CASSFAGRGTDTQYF; CDR3nt: TGCGCCAGCAGCTTTGCCGGGCGCGGCACAGATACGCAGTATTTT
d_gene: TRBD1; abundance: NA; v_gene: TRBV20-1; j_gene: TRBJ1-2; CDR3aa: CSALRDSANGYTF; CDR3nt: TGCAGTGCCCTCCGGGACAGCGCTAATGGCTACACCTTC
d_gene: TRBD1; abundance: few; v_gene: TRBV4-1; j_gene: TRBJ2-7; CDR3aa: CASRRTGVSEQYF; CDR3nt: TGCGCCAGCAGACGGACAGGGGTCAGCGAGCAGTACTTC
d_gene: NA; abundance: NA; v_gene: TRBV5-1; j_gene: TRBJ2-5; CDR3aa: CASSSRAEGRETQYF; CDR3nt: TGCGCCAGCAGCTCCAGGGCAGAAGGAAGGGAGACCCAGTACTTC
d_gene: NA; abundance: NA; v_gene: TRBV6-5; j_gene: TRBJ2-5; CDR3aa: CASSYCETQYF; CDR3nt: TGTGCCAGCAGTTACTGTGAGACCCAGTACTTC
d_gene: NA; abundance: few; v_gene: TRBV3-1; j_gene: TRBJ1-2; CDR3aa: CASSQSHRVYGYTF; CDR3nt: TGTGCCAGCAGCCAAAGCCATAGGGTCTATGGCTACACCTTC
d_gene: NA; abundance: NA; v_gene: TRBV6-1; j_gene: TRBJ1-4; CDR3aa: CASSEASTGRGVFF; CDR3nt: TGTGCCAGCAGTGAAGCCTCGACAGGACGTGGGGTGTTTTTT
d_gene: NA; abundance: few; v_gene: TRBV4-1; j_gene: TRBJ2-1; CDR3aa: CASSQDWSSSDEQFF; CDR3nt: TGCGCCAGCAGCCAAGATTGGAGCTCAAGCGATGAGCAGTTCTTC
d_gene: NA; abundance: NA; v_gene: TRBV4-1; j_gene: TRBJ2-5; CDR3aa: CASNQEAGVGETQYF; CDR3nt: TGCGCCAGCAACCAAGAAGCAGGGGTAGGAGAGACCCAGTACTTC
d_gene: TRBD2; abundance: NA; v_gene: TRBV6-5; j_gene: TRBJ2-7; CDR3aa: CASSYLLAGGPPEQYF; CDR3nt: TGTGCCAGCAGTTACCTACTAGCGGGGGGCCCTCCCGAGCAGTACTTC
d_gene: NA; abundance: NA; v_gene: TRBV18; j_gene: TRBJ2-7; CDR3aa: CASSPGPSKAYEQYF; CDR3nt: TGTGCCAGCTCACCAGGACCGTCCAAAGCCTACGAGCAGTACTTC
d_gene: TRBD2; abundance: NA; v_gene: TRBV12-3/TRBV12-4; j_gene: TRBJ2-1; CDR3aa: CASRPSSGGAHEQFF; CDR3nt: TGTGCCAGCAGACCCTCTAGCGGGGGGGCCCATGAGCAGTTCTTC
d_gene: NA; abundance: NA; v_gene: TRBV29-1; j_gene: TRBJ2-7; CDR3aa: CSVEDKRSYEQYF; CDR3nt: TGCAGCGTTGAAGATAAACGGAGCTACGAGCAGTACTTC
d_gene: TRBD1; abundance: NA; v_gene: TRBV12-3/TRBV12-4; j_gene: TRBJ2-7; CDR3aa: CATSNPGGPRPYEQYF; CDR3nt: TGTGCCACCTCTAATCCAGGGGGACCGAGGCCCTACGAGCAGTACTTC
d_gene: NA; abundance: few; v_gene: TRBV12-3/TRBV12-4; j_gene: TRBJ1-2; CDR3aa: CASSLNRVFGYTF; CDR3nt: TGTGCCAGCAGTTTGAACAGGGTATTTGGCTACACCTTC
d_gene: TRBD2; abundance: few; v_gene: TRBV10-2; j_gene: TRBJ2-3; CDR3aa: CASSLGAGGRSDTQYF; CDR3nt: TGCGCCAGCAGTCTGGGGGCGGGGGGGCGGTCAGATACGCAGTATTTT
d_gene: TRBD2; abundance: NA; v_gene: TRBV11-2; j_gene: TRBJ2-7; CDR3aa: CASSLSSGGGLSYEQYF; CDR3nt: TGTGCCAGTAGCCTTTCGTCGGGCGGGGGGCTCTCCTACGAGCAGTACTTC
d_gene: NA; abundance: NA; v_gene: TRBV12-3/TRBV12-4; j_gene: TRBJ1-2; CDR3aa: CAGSSAGGAYGYTF; CDR3nt: TGTGCCGGCAGTTCCGCTGGGGGGGCCTATGGCTACACCTTC
d_gene: TRBD2; abundance: NA; v_gene: TRBV5-1; j_gene: TRBJ2-1; CDR3aa: CASKGTSGGADTPYNEQFF; CDR3nt: TGCGCCAGCAAGGGGACTAGCGGGGGGGCTGATACCCCCTACAATGAGCAGTTCTTC
d_gene: NA; abundance: few; v_gene: TRBV6-6; j_gene: TRBJ1-2; CDR3aa: CASGVAVSNYGYTF; CDR3nt: TGTGCCAGCGGAGTGGCAGTATCTAACTATGGCTACACCTTC
d_gene: TRBD1; abundance: NA; v_gene: TRBV5-1; j_gene: TRBJ1-4; CDR3aa: CASSDRQGGSTNEKLFF; CDR3nt: TGCGCCAGCAGCGACCGACAGGGGGGGTCTACTAATGAAAAACTGTTTTTT
d_gene: TRBD2; abundance: few; v_gene: TRBV7-8; j_gene: TRBJ2-1; CDR3aa: CASSSRRGGAGTYNEQFF; CDR3nt: TGTGCCAGCAGCTCCCGGCGCGGGGGGGCCGGAACCTACAATGAGCAGTTCTTC
d_gene: TRBD1; abundance: NA; v_gene: TRBV7-3; j_gene: TRBJ1-1; CDR3aa: CASSLMSGGETEAFF; CDR3nt: TGTGCCAGCAGCTTAATGTCAGGGGGCGAAACTGAAGCTTTCTTT
d_gene: TRBD1; abundance: NA; v_gene: TRBV12-3/TRBV12-4; j_gene: TRBJ1-2; CDR3aa: CASSLDSGQIGYTF; CDR3nt: TGTGCCAGCAGTTTAGATTCGGGACAGATTGGCTACACCTTC
d_gene: NA; abundance: NA; v_gene: TRBV20-1; j_gene: TRBJ2-5; CDR3aa: CSASSPKGRQETQYF; CDR3nt: TGCAGTGCTAGTTCCCCCAAAGGCCGTCAAGAGACCCAGTACTTC
d_gene: TRBD1; abundance: few; v_gene: TRBV20-1; j_gene: TRBJ1-4; CDR3aa: CSARDIGAGGEKLFF; CDR3nt: TGCAGTGCTAGAGATATAGGGGCAGGGGGTGAAAAACTGTTTTTT
d_gene: TRBD1; abundance: few; v_gene: TRBV7-8; j_gene: TRBJ1-1; CDR3aa: CASSLVGQGATNTEAFF; CDR3nt: TGTGCCAGCAGCTTAGTGGGACAGGGGGCCACGAACACTGAAGCTTTCTTT
d_gene: NA; abundance: few; v_gene: TRBV6-6; j_gene: TRBJ2-3; CDR3aa: CASSVITDTQYF; CDR3nt: TGTGCCAGCAGTGTAATCACAGATACGCAGTATTTT
d_gene: NA; abundance: few; v_gene: TRBV6-8; j_gene: TRBJ1-4; CDR3aa: CASSSGRPSSDEKLFF; CDR3nt: TGTGCCAGCAGCAGCGGGAGGCCTAGCTCAGATGAAAAACTGTTTTTT
d_gene: NA; abundance: NA; v_gene: TRBV3-1; j_gene: TRBJ1-1; CDR3aa: CASAPRTLRDTEAFF; CDR3nt: TGTGCCAGCGCACCTAGGACCCTGCGGGACACTGAAGCTTTCTTT
d_gene: NA; abundance: NA; v_gene: TRBV15; j_gene: TRBJ2-5; CDR3aa: CATTEGGTRLTQYF; CDR3nt: TGTGCCACCACCGAGGGGGGTACCAGGTTGACCCAGTACTTC
d_gene: TRBD2; abundance: NA; v_gene: TRBV11-2; j_gene: TRBJ2-1; CDR3aa: CASSVGGGPSNEQFF; CDR3nt: TGTGCCAGCAGCGTCGGGGGGGGGCCTAGCAATGAGCAGTTCTTC
d_gene: TRBD1; abundance: many; v_gene: TRBV10-3; j_gene: TRBJ1-1; CDR3aa: CAISVDRGSTEAFF; CDR3nt: TGTGCCATCAGTGTCGACAGGGGGTCCACTGAAGCTTTCTTT
d_gene: TRBD1; abundance: few; v_gene: TRBV10-2; j_gene: TRBJ1-2; CDR3aa: CASSESPSDRGYGYTF; CDR3nt: TGCGCCAGCAGTGAGTCCCCCTCCGACAGGGGCTATGGCTACACCTTC
d_gene: TRBD2; abundance: NA; v_gene: TRBV7-3; j_gene: TRBJ2-3; CDR3aa: CASSIGTSVDTQYF; CDR3nt: TGTGCCAGCAGTATAGGGACTAGCGTAGATACGCAGTATTTT
d_gene: TRBD1; abundance: NA; v_gene: TRBV12-3/TRBV12-4; j_gene: TRBJ2-7; CDR3aa: CASSLLPPGTGFYEQYF; CDR3nt: TGTGCCAGCAGTCTGCTCCCACCCGGGACAGGGTTCTACGAGCAGTACTTC
d_gene: NA; abundance: NA; v_gene: TRBV28; j_gene: TRBJ1-1; CDR3aa: CASRYNTEAFF; CDR3nt: TGTGCCAGCAGATATAACACTGAAGCTTTCTTT
d_gene: NA; abundance: NA; v_gene: TRBV6-6; j_gene: TRBJ1-1; CDR3aa: CASIQDSLNTEAFF; CDR3nt: TGTGCCAGCATCCAGGACAGCTTGAACACTGAAGCTTTCTTT
d_gene: TRBD1; abundance: many; v_gene: TRBV4-1; j_gene: TRBJ2-5; CDR3aa: CASSRGQGSRETQYF; CDR3nt: TGCGCCAGCAGCCGAGGACAGGGGAGCCGGGAGACCCAGTACTTC
d_gene: NA; abundance: NA; v_gene: TRBV6-5; j_gene: TRBJ2-7; CDR3aa: CASRTAGSYEQYF; CDR3nt: TGTGCCAGCAGGACAGCGGGCTCCTACGAGCAGTACTTC
d_gene: TRBD2; abundance: many; v_gene: TRBV20-1; j_gene: TRBJ2-5; CDR3aa: CSAREPLAGGETQYF; CDR3nt: TGCAGTGCTAGGGAACCCCTAGCGGGGGGGGAGACCCAGTACTTC